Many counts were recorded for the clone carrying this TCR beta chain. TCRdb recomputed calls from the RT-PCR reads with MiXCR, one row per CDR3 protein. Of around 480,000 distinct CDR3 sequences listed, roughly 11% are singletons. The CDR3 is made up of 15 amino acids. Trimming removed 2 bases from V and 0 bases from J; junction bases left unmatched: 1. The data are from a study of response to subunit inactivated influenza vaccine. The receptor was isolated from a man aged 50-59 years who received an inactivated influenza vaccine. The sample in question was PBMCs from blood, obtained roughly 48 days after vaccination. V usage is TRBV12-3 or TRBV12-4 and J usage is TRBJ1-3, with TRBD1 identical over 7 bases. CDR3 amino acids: CASSLSGGSGNTIYF. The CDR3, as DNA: TGTGCCAGCAGTTTATCAGGGGGCTCTGGAAACACCATATATTTT.